This record covers a single T cell receptor (beta chain). This clonotype showed up just a few times. Its antigen target is currently unknown. No base quality values were provided; no much bigger clone lies one nucleotide off. TCRdb shows the sequencer as Illumina HiSeq 1500. Starting from the raw public reads, TCRdb applied fastp trimming at Q25, assembled clones with MiXCR and retained in-frame beta chains. Identical CDR3 protein sequences are pooled into one entry, listed with their most common genes and DNA. The sample table contains approximately 990,000 distinct CDR3 sequences; only one count was recorded for roughly 31% of them. Of the sample, about 14% falls within the top ten clones. These data originate in a study of T cell repertoires in cytomegalovirus infection (dated by TCRdb to about 2019). With regard to the full study: Alongside well-studied HLA-B-restricted epitopes, the peptide stimulations were aimed at recently identified HLA-C-restricted CMV epitopes, whose presentation resists viral immunomodulation. Because public TCR beta signatures pointed to carriage of CMV infection together with the matching HLA type, the HLA type of each donor mattered for the analysis. Overall results and qualifications from the work: The ex vivo response was dominated by HLA-C-restricted CMV-specific TCR beta clonotypes, and the single most frequent clonotype in two of eight donors was supplied by these HLA-C-restricted clonotypes. Carriers of CMV infection plus the relevant HLA type were discriminated by the cumulative frequency of public TCR beta family members in the study cohort and in an independent roughly 340-donor cohort.

Sample treatment or condition, as interpreted from the label and publication: in vitro stimulation with specific CMV peptide epitopes to enrich CMV-specific T cells. The receptor's source is a human donor in good health (CMV status not recorded). Some clones in this sample may be carry-over from other donors' samples. Here the sequenced sample was cultured CD8+ T cells from PBMCs, taken from culture after CMV antigen stimulation.

For the CDR3, the sequence is CASSYSIATNEKLFF. The sequenced DNA is TGCGCCAGCAGCTACAGCATTGCAACTAATGAAAAACTGTTTTTT. The sequence links TRBV4-3 to TRBJ1-4, with the D gene not confidently named. CDR1 and CDR2 are drawn from the germline V gene: LGHNA, YSLEER. From the cysteine up to the phenylalanine, the CDR3 has a length of 15 residues. This entry keeps only the CDR3 DNA: 45 bases, framed from base 1. V is cut by 5 bases and J by 0 bases, and the space between the germline ends is 10 bases.